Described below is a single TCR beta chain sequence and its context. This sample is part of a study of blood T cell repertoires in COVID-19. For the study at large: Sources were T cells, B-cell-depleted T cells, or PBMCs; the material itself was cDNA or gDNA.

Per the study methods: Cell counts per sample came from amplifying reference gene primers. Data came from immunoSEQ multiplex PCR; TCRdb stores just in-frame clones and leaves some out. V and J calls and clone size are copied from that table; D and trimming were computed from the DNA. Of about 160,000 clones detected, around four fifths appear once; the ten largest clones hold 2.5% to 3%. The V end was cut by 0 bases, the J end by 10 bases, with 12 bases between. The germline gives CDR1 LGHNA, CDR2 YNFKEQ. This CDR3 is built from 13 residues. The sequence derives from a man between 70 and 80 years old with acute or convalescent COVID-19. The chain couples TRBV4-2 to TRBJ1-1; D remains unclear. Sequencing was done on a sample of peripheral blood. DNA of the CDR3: TGTGCCAGCAGCCAAGATCTAACCCGGGTAGCTTTCTTT. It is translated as CASSQDLTRVAFF.